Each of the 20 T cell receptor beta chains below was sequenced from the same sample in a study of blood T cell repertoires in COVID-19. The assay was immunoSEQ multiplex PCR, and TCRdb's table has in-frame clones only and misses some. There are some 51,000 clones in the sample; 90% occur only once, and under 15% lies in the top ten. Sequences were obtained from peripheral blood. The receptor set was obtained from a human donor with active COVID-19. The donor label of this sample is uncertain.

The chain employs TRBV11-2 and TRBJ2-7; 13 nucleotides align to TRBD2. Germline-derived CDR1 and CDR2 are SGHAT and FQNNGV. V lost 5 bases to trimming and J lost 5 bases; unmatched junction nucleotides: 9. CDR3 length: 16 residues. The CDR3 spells CASSPRTSGSLNEQYF. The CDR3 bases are TGTGCCAGCAGCCCAAGGACTAGCGGGAGTCTGAACGAGCAGTACTTC.

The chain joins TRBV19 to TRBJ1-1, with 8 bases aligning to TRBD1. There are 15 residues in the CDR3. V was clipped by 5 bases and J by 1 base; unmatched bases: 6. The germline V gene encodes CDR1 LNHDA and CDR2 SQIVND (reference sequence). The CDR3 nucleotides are TGTGCCAGTAGTGCAGGGGGCCTCCAGAACACTGAAGCTTTCTTT. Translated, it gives CASSAGGLQNTEAFF.

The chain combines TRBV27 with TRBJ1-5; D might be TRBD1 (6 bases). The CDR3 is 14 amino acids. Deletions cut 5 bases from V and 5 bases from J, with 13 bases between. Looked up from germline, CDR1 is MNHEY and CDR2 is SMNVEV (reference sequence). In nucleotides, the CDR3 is TGTGCCAGCAGTCACAGGGAATCTGATCAGCCCCAGCATTTT. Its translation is CASSHRESDQPQHF.

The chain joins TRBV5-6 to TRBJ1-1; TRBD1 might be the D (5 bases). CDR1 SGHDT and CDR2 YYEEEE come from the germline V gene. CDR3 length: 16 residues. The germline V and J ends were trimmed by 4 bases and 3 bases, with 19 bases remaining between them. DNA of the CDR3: TGTGCCAGCAGCGTGGAGGGGAGGGGCAGATACACTGAAGCTTTCTTT. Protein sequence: CASSVEGRGRYTEAFF.

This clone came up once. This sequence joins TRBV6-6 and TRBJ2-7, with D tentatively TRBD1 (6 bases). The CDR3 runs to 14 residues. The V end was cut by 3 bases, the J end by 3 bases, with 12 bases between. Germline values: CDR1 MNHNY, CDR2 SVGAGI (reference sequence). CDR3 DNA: TGTGCCAGCAGTTATAAGGACAGCAACTACGAGCAGTACTTC. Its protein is CASSYKDSNYEQYF.

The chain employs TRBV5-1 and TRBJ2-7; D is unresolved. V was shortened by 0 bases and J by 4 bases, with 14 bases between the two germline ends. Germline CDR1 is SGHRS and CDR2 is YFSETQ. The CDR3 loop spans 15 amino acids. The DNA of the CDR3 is TGCGCCAGCAGCTTGGGCGGATCTAATGGGTACGAGCAGTACTTC. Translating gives CASSLGGSNGYEQYF.

CDR3 nucleotide sequence: TGTGCCAGCAGCTTCCCCGAGGGGGGGGAAGAGACCCAGTACTTC. This encodes CASSFPEGGEETQYF. This chain links TRBV7-8 with TRBJ2-5, with a weak D call TRBD2 (7 bases). The V end was cut by 3 bases, the J end by 3 bases, with 14 bases between. The CDR3 loop spans 15 amino acids. CDR1 and CDR2 (germline): SGHVS, FQNEAQ.

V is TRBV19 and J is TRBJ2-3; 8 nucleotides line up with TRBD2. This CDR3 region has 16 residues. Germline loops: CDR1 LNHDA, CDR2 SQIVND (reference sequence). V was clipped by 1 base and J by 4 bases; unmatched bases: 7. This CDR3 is CASSIAAGDPPDTQYF. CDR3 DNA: TGTGCCAGTAGTATAGCAGCGGGGGATCCCCCAGATACGCAGTATTTT.

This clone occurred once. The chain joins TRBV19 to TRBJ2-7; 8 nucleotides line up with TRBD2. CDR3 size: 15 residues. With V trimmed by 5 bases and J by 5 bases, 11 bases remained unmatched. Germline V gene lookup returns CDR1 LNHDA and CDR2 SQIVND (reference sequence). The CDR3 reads CASSRTRGGADEQYF. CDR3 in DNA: TGTGCCAGTAGTCGAACCCGGGGGGGAGCAGACGAGCAGTACTTC.

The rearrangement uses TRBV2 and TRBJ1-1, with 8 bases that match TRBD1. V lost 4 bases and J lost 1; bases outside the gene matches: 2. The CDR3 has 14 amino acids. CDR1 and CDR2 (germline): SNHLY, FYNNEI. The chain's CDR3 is CASSVGQGNTEAFF. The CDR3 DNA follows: TGTGCCAGCAGTGTAGGACAGGGGAACACTGAAGCTTTCTTT.

For the CDR3, the DNA is TGTGCCAGCAGCTTAGGAACAGGGCCAAGAGGCAATCAGCCCCAGCATTTT. As protein: CASSLGTGPRGNQPQHF. The chain employs TRBV11-2 and TRBJ1-5; TRBD1 is a possible D gene (6 bases). The V gene's germline CDR1 is SGHAT and CDR2 FQNNGV. Trimming took off 1 base at V and 2 bases at J, with 15 bases between the two ends. The CDR3 is made up of 17 amino acids.

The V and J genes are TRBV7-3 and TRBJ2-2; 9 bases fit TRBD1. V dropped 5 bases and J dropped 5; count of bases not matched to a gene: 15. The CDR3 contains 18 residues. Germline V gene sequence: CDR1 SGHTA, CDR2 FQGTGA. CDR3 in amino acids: CASSRSRDRVIRTGELFF. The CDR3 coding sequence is TGTGCCAGCAGCCGATCCCGGGACAGGGTAATCAGGACCGGGGAGCTGTTTTTT.

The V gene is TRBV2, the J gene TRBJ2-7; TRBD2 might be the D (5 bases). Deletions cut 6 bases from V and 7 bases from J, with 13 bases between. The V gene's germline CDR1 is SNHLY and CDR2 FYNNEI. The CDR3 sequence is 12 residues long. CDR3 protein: CASSPTSNEQYF. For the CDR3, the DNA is TGTGCCAGCAGCCCCACTAGTAATGAGCAGTACTTC. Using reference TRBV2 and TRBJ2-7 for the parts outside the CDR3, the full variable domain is EPEVTQTPSHQVTQMGQEVILRCVPISNHLYFYWYRQILGQKVEFLVSFYNNEISEKSEIFDDQFSVERPDGSNFTLKIRSTKLEDSAMYFCASSPTSNEQYFGPGTRLTVT.

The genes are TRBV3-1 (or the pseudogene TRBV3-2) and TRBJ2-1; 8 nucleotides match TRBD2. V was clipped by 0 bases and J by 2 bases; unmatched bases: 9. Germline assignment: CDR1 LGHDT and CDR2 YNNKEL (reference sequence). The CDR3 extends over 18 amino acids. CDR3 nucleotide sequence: TGTGCCAGCAGCCAAGATGAAAGCGGGAGAAGCCCCTACAATGAGCAGTTCTTC. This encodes CASSQDESGRSPYNEQFF.

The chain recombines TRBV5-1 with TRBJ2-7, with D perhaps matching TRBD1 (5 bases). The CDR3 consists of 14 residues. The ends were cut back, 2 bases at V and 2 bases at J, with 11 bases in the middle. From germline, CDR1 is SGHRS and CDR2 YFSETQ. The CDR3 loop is CASSLDSSAYEQYF. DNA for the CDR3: TGCGCCAGCAGCTTAGACAGCAGTGCCTACGAGCAGTACTTC.

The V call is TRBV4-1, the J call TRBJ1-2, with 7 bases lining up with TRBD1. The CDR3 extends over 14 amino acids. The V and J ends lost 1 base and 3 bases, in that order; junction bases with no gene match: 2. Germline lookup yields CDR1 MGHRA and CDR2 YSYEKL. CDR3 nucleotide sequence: TGCGCCAGCAGCCAAGTGGGGACAGACTATGGCTACACCTTC. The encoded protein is CASSQVGTDYGYTF.

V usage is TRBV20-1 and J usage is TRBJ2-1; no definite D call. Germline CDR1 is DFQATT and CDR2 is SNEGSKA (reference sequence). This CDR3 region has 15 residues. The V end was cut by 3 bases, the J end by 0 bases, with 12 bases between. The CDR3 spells CSASVAPSSYNEQFF. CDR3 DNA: TGCAGTGCTAGTGTGGCCCCAAGCTCCTACAATGAGCAGTTCTTC.

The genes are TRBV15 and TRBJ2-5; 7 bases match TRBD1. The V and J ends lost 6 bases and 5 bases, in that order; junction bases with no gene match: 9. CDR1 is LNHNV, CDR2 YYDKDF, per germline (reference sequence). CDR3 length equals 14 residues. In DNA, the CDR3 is TGTGCCACCAGTCCTAGCACAGGGGAGGAGACCCAGTACTTC. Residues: CATSPSTGEETQYF.

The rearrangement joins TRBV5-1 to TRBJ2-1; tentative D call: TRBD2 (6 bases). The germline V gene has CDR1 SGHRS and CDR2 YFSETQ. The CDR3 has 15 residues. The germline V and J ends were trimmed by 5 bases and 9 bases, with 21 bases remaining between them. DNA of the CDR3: TGCGCCAGCAGAAAGACGGGAGCTCCGAAGGGTGAGCAGTTCTTC. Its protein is CASRKTGAPKGEQFF.

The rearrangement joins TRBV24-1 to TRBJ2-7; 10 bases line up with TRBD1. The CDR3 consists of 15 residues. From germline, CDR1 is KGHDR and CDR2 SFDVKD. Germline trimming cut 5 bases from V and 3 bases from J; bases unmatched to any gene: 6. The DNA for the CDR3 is TGTGCCACCAGTGGCTGGGACAGGGGAAACTACGAGCAGTACGTC. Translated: CATSGWDRGNYEQYV.